This T cell receptor beta chain is from a study of shared clonotypes between healthy human individuals. Study background: Per-donor plates numbered three CD4 naive, three CD4 memory, two CD8 naive and one CD8 memory.

This clone showed up just once. Germline loops: CDR1 SGHRS, CDR2 YFSETQ. The ends lost 3 bases at V and 15 bases at J; junction bases unmatched: 12. The CDR3 spans 13 residues. Produced via immunoSEQ multiplex PCR; TCRdb's table is partial and in-frame only. The sample includes some 790,000 clones, around 77% of them seen just once. The receptor was derived from a woman aged 25 to 39 in good health. The rearrangement joins TRBV5-1 to TRBJ2-1; 7 bases agree with TRBD2. Sequenced sample: memory CD4+ T cells sorted from blood. The subset here: CD45RA-negative fraction. CDR3 nucleotide sequence: TGCGCCAGCAGCTGGGGGACTACCGAAGATTCGTTCTTC. As protein: CASSWGTTEDSFF. The entire variable domain, with the rest obtained from reference TRBV5-1 and TRBJ2-1, is as follows: KAGVTQTPRYLIKTRGQQVTLSCSPISGHRSVSWYQQTPGQGLQFLFEYFSETQRNKGNFPGRFSGRQFSNSRSEMNVSTLELGDSALYLCASSWGTTEDSFFGPGTRLTVL.